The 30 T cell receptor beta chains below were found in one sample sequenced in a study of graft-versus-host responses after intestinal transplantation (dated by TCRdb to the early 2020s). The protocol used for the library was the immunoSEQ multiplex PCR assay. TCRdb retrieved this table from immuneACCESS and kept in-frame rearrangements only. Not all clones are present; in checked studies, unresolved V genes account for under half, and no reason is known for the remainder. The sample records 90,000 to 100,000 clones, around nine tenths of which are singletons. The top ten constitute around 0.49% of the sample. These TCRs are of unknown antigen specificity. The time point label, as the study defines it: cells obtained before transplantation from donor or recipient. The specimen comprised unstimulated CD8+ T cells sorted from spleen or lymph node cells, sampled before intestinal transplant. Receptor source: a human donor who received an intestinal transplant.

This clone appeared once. CDR3 region: CASSSTSGAGDTQYF. CDR3 nucleotides: TGTGCCAGCAGCTCTACTAGCGGGGCGGGGGATACGCAGTATTTT. This chain links TRBV11-2 with TRBJ2-3; 10 bases match TRBD2. Germline trimming cut 4 bases from V and 6 bases from J; bases unmatched to any gene: 7. Germline V gene data show CDR1 as SGHAT and CDR2 as FQNNGV. This CDR3 comprises 15 residues.

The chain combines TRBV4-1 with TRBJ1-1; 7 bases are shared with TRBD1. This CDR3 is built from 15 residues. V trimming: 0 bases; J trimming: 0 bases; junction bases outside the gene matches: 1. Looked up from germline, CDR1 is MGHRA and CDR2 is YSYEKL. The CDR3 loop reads CASSQEQGMNTEAFF. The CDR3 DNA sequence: TGCGCCAGCAGCCAAGAACAGGGGATGAACACTGAAGCTTTCTTT.

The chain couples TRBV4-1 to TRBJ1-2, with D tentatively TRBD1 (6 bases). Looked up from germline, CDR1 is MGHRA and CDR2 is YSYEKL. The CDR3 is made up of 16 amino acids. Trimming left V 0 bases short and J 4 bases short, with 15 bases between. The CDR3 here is CASSQDLQGPLYGYTF. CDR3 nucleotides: TGCGCCAGCAGCCAAGACCTACAGGGTCCCCTCTATGGCTACACCTTC.

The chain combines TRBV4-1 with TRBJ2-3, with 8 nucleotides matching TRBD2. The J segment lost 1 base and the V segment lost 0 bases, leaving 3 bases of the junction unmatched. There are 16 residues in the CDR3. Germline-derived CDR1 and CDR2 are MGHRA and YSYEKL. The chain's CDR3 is CASSQDGSGGTDTQYF. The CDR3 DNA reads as TGCGCCAGCAGCCAAGACGGTAGCGGGGGCACAGATACGCAGTATTTT.

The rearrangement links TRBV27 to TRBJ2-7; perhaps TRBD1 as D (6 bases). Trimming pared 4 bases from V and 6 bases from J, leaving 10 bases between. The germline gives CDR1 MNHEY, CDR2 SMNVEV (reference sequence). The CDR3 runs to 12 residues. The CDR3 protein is CASSYTGSEQYF. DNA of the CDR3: TGTGCCAGCAGTTACACAGGGAGCGAGCAGTACTTC.

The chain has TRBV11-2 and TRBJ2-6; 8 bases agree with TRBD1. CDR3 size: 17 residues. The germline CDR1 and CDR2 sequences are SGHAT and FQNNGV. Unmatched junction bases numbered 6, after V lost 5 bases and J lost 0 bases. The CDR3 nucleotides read TGTGCCAGCAGCCCTAGGGACAGGCTCTCTGGGGCCAACGTCCTGACTTTC. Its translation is CASSPRDRLSGANVLTF.

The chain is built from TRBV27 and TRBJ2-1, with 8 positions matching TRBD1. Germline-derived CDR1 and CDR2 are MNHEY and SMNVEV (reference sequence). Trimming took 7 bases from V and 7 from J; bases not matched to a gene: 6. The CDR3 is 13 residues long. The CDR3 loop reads CASTRTGYNEQFF. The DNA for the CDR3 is TGTGCCAGCACCCGGACAGGGTATAATGAGCAGTTCTTC.

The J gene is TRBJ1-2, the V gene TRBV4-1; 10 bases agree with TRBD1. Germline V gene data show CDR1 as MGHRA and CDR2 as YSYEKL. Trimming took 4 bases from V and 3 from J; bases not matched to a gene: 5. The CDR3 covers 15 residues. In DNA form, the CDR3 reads TGCGCCAGCAGCCTTTTGACAGGGGGCGACTATGGCTACACCTTC. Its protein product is CASSLLTGGDYGYTF.

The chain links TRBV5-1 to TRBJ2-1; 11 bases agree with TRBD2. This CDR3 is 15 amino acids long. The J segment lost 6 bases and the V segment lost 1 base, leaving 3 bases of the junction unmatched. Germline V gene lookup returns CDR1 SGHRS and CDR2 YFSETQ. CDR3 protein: CASSLTSGGPNEQFF. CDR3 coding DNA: TGCGCCAGCAGCTTGACTAGCGGGGGTCCCAATGAGCAGTTCTTC.

In DNA form, the CDR3 reads TGTGCCAGCAGTGACAGAGACAATGAGCAGTTCTTC. Protein: CASSDRDNEQFF. The rearrangement joins TRBV28 to TRBJ2-1; perhaps TRBD1 as D (5 bases). This CDR3 spans 12 amino acids. With 5 bases removed from V and 5 bases from J, the gap between germline ends came to 7 bases. CDR1 MDHEN and CDR2 SYDVKM come from the germline V gene.

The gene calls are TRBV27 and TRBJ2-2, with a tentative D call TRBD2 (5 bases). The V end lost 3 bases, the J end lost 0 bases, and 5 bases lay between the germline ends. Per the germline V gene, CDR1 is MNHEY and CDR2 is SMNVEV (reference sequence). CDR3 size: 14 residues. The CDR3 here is CASSFGANTGELFF. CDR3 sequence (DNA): TGTGCCAGCAGTTTCGGGGCGAACACCGGGGAGCTGTTTTTT.

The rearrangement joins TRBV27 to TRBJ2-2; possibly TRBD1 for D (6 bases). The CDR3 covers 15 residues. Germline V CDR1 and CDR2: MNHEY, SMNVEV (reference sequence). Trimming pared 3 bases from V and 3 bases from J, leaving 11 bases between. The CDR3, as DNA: TGTGCCAGCAGTTTCGGCAGGGGCTACACCGGGGAGCTGTTTTTT. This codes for CASSFGRGYTGELFF.

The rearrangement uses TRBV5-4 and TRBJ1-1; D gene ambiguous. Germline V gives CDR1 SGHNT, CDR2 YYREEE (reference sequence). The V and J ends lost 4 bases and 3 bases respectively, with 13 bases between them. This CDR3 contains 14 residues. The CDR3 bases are TGTGCCAGCAGCCCGAGGTTCGGAGACACTGAAGCTTTCTTT. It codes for CASSPRFGDTEAFF.

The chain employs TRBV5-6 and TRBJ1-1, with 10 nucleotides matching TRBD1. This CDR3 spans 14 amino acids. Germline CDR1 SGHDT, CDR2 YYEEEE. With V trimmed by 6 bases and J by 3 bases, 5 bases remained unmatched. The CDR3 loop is CASTRQGAYTEAFF. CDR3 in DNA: TGTGCCAGCACCCGACAGGGGGCTTACACTGAAGCTTTCTTT.

The CDR3 region is CASIGLGLTEAFF. In nucleotides, the CDR3 is TGTGCCAGCATCGGGTTGGGACTGACTGAAGCTTTCTTT. This sequence joins TRBV6-1 and TRBJ1-1, with D possibly being TRBD1 (5 bases). The V end lost 7 bases, the J end lost 5 bases, and 14 bases lay between the germline ends. CDR3 length: 13 residues. In germline, CDR1 is MNHNS, CDR2 SASEGT.

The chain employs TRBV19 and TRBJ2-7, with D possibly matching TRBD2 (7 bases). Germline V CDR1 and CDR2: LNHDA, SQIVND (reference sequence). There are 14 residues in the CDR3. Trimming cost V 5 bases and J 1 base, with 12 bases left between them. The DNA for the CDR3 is TGTGCCAGTAGTGAGGAGGGGGGGTCCTACGAGCAGTACTTC. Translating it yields CASSEEGGSYEQYF.

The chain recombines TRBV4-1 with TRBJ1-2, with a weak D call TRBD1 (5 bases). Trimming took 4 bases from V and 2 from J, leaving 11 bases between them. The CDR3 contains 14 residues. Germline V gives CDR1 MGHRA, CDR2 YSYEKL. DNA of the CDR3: TGCGCCAGCAGCCTTTATGCAGGGAACTATGGCTACACCTTC. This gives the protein CASSLYAGNYGYTF.

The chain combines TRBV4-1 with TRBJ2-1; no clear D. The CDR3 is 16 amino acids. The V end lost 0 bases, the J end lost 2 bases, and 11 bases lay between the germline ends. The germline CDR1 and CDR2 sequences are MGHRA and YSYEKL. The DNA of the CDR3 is TGCGCCAGCAGCCAAGACACGGGTCTCCCCTACAATGAGCAGTTCTTC. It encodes CASSQDTGLPYNEQFF.

In DNA form, the CDR3 reads TGCGCCAGCAGCCAAGATCTGCGGGAAGGAGAGACCCAGTACTTC. Protein: CASSQDLREGETQYF. The V gene is TRBV4-1, the J gene TRBJ2-5; D possibly corresponds to TRBD2 (6 bases). The CDR3 has 15 amino acids. The ends were cut back, 0 bases at V and 4 bases at J, with 12 bases in the middle. The germline gives CDR1 MGHRA, CDR2 YSYEKL.

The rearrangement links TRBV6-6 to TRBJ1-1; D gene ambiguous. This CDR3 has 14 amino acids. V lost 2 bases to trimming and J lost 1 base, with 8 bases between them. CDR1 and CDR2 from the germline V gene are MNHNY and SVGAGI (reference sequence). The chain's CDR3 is CASSYVSRNTEAFF. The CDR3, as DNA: TGTGCCAGCAGTTACGTTTCGAGGAACACTGAAGCTTTCTTT.

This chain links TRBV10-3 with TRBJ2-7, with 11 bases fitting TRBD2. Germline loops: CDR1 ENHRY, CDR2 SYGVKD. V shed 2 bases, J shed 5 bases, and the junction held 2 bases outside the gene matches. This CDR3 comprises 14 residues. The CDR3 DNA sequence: TGTGCCATCAGTGAGACTAGCGGGAGTGACGAGCAGTACTTC. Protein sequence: CAISETSGSDEQYF.

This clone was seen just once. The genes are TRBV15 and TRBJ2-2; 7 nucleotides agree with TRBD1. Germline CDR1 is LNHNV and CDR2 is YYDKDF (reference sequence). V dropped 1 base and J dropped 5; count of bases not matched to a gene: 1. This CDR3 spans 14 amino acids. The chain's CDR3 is CATSRVQGTGELFF. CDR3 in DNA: TGTGCCACCAGCAGAGTACAGGGGACCGGGGAGCTGTTTTTT.

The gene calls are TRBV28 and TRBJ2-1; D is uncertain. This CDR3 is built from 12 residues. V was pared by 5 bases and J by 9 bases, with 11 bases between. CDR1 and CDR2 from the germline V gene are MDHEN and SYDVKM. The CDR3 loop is CASSPGYGEQFF. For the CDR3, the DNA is TGTGCCAGCAGTCCCGGGTACGGTGAGCAGTTCTTC.

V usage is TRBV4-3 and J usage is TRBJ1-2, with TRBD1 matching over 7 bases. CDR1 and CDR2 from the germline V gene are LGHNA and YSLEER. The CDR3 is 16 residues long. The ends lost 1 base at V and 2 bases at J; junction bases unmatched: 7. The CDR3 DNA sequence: TGCGCCAGCAGCCAAGGAAGAGGGACAGTAAACTATGGCTACACCTTC. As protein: CASSQGRGTVNYGYTF.

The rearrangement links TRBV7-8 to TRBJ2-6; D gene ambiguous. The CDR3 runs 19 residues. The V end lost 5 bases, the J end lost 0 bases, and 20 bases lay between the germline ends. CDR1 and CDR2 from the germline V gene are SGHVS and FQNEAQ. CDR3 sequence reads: CASSPPAPRRPSGANVLTF. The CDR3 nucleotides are TGTGCCAGCAGCCCTCCCGCGCCTAGACGGCCCTCTGGGGCCAACGTCCTGACTTTC. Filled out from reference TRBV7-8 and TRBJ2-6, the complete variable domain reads GAGVSQSPRYKVAKRGQDVALRCDPISGHVSLFWYQQALGQGPEFLTYFQNEAQLDKSGLPSDRFFAERPEGSVSTLKIQRTQQEDSAVYLCASSPPAPRRPSGANVLTFGAGSRLTVL.

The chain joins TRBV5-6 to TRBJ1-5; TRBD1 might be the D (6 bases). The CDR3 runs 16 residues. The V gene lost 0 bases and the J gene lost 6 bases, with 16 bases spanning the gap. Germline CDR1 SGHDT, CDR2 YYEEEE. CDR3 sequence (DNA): TGTGCCAGCAGCTTGGCCACAGGGAGTCGATTTCAGCCCCAGCATTTT. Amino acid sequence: CASSLATGSRFQPQHF.

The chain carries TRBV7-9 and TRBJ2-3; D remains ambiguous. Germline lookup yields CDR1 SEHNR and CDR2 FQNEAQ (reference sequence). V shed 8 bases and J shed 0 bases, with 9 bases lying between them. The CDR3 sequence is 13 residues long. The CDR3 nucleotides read TGTGCCAGCGGTGAAGCTAGCACAGATACGCAGTATTTT. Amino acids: CASGEASTDTQYF.

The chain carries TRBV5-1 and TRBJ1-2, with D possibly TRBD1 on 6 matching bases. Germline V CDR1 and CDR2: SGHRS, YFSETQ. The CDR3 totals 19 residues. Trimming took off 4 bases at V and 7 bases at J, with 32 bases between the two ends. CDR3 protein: CASSVALTGLPFGPRGYTF. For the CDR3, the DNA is TGCGCCAGCAGCGTGGCCCTGACAGGTCTCCCTTTCGGACCCCGTGGCTACACCTTC. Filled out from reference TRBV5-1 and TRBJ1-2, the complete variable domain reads KAGVTQTPRYLIKTRGQQVTLSCSPISGHRSVSWYQQTPGQGLQFLFEYFSETQRNKGNFPGRFSGRQFSNSRSEMNVSTLELGDSALYLCASSVALTGLPFGPRGYTFGSGTRLTVV.

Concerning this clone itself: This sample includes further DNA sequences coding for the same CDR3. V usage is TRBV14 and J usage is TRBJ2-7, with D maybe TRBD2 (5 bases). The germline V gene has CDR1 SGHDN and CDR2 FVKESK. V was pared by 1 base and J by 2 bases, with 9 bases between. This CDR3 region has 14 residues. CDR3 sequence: CASSQGTGTYEQYF. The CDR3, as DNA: TGTGCCAGCAGCCAAGGGACGGGAACCTACGAGCAGTACTTC. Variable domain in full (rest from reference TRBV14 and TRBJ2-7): EAGVTQFPSHSVIEKGQTVTLRCDPISGHDNLYWYRRVMGKEIKFLLHFVKESKQDESGMPNNRFLAERTGGTYSTLKVQPAELEDSGVYFCASSQGTGTYEQYFGPGTRLTVT.

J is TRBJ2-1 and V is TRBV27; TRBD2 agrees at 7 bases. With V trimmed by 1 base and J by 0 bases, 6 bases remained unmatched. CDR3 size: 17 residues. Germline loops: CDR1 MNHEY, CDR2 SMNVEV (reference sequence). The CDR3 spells CASSLWGGGSSYNEQFF. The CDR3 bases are TGTGCCAGCAGTTTATGGGGCGGGGGATCCTCCTACAATGAGCAGTTCTTC.